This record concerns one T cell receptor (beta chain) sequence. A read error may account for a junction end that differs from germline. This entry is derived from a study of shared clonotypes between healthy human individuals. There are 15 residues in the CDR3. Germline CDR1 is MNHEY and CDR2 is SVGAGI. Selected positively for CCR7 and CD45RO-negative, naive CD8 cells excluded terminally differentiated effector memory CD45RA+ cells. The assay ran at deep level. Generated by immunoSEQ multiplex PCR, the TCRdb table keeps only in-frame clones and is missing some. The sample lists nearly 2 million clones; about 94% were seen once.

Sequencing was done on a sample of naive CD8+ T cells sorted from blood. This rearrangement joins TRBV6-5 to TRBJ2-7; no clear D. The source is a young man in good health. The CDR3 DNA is TGTACCAGCAGTTACTCAACTGCTGGGAACTACGAGCAGTACTTC. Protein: CTSSYSTAGNYEQYF.